The sequence of this T cell receptor beta chain was determined in a study of tumor and adjacent non-tumor tissue in lung cancer. Study context: There were about twelve adenocarcinoma, a couple of squamous cell carcinoma and 1 small cell lung cancer cases.

Findings of the study overall: Tumor tissue had significantly higher TCR diversity than normal lung.

As regards this clonotype: Its target is unknown. Its ends do not fully match the called genes, so a read error is possible.

The library came from three nested PCR rounds adapted from ARM-PCR protocols. TCRdb itself ran the multiplex PCR reads through MiXCR, one entry per CDR3 protein. The sample records about 200,000 distinct CDR3 sequences, 70% to 75% being singletons. This sample's RNA came from whole unsorted tissue. Looked up from germline, CDR1 is SGHAT and CDR2 is FQNNGV. This CDR3 has 13 residues. The source is a man aged 55 to 70 with non-small cell lung cancer. Sequenced material: lung tumor tissue. The chain is built from TRBV11-2 and TRBJ1-2; D is possibly TRBD1 (6 bases). The CDR3 DNA reads as TGTGTCAGCAGCGTCCGACAGGAGTATGGCTACACCTTC. It specifies CVSSVRQEYGYTF.